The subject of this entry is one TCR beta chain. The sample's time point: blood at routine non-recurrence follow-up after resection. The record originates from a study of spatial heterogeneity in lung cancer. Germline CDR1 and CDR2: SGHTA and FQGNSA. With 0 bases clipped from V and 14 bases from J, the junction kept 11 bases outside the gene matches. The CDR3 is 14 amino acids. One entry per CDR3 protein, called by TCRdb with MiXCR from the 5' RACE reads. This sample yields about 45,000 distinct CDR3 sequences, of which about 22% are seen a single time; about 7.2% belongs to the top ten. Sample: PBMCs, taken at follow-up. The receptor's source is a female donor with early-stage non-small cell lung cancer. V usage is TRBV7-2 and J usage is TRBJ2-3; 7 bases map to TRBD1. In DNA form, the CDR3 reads TGTGCCAGCAGCTTAGCGCTGGGACAGCCCGGGGCGTATTTT. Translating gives CASSLALGQPGAYF.